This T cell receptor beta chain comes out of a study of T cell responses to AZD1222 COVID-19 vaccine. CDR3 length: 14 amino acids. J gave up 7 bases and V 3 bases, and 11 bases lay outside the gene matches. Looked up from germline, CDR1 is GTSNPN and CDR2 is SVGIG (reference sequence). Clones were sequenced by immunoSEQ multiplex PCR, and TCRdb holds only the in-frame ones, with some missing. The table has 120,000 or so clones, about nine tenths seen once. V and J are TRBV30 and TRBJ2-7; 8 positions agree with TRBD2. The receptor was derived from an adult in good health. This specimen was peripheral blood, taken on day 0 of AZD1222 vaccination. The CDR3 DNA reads TGTGCCTGGAGCTCCGGGACTAGTAACCTGGAGCAGTACTTC. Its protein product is CAWSSGTSNLEQYF.